One and the same sample provided the 24 T cell receptor beta chains below, sequenced in a study of T cell repertoires in cytomegalovirus infection. Using its own MiXCR run on the reads, TCRdb lists one record per CDR3 protein. The sample carries hundreds of thousands of distinct CDR3 sequences, about 11% recorded once. Sequencing input: PBMCs. The source is a human donor in good health (CMV status not recorded). Some clones in this sample may be carry-over from other donors' samples.

Points on this clonotype: The conserved phenylalanine or tryptophan is not found at the CDR3 terminus, so this likely reflects a read error. The chain employs TRBV28 and TRBJ2-1; no firm D call. The CDR3 has 12 amino acids. V was pared by 6 bases and J by 7 bases, with 10 bases between. The V gene's germline CDR1 is MDHEN and CDR2 SYDVKM. The DNA of the CDR3 is TGTGCCAGCAGATCCTTCGGTAATGAGCAGTTCGTC. This codes for CASRSFGNEQFV.

This clonotype was seen repeatedly, ten times or more. The chain is built from TRBV7-2 and TRBJ2-7; possible D gene TRBD1, 5 bases. This CDR3 spans 12 amino acids. CDR1 and CDR2 from the germline V gene are SGHTA and FQGNSA. V lost 0 bases, J lost 8 bases, and 8 bases lay in between. CDR3 residues: CASSLAQGQQYF. The CDR3 region has the DNA TGTGCCAGCAGCTTAGCCCAGGGCCAGCAGTACTTC.

The table lists this clonotype with many counts. The CDR3 region is CASSLRPLAGVNEQFF. The CDR3 coding sequence is TGTGCCAGCAGTTTACGGCCGCTAGCCGGGGTCAATGAGCAGTTCTTC. This chain uses TRBV27 with TRBJ2-1; TRBD2 is a possible D gene (5 bases). Germline CDR1 reads MNHEY; CDR2 reads SMNVEV (reference sequence). Trimming pared 2 bases from V and 6 bases from J, leaving 17 bases between. CDR3 size: 16 residues.

This clonotype was detected many times. This chain links TRBV25-1 with TRBJ2-5, with D tentatively TRBD2 (5 bases). Germline assignment: CDR1 MGHDK and CDR2 SYGVNS. V lost 10 bases to trimming and J lost 1 base, with 13 bases between them. This CDR3 is built from 13 residues. In DNA, the CDR3 is TGTGCCACTTCACCCCGGGGCCAAGAGACCCAGTACTTC. It specifies CATSPRGQETQYF. Supplemented by reference TRBV25-1 and TRBJ2-5, the full variable domain reads EADIYQTPRYLVIGTGKKITLECSQTMGHDKMYWYQQDPGMELHLIHYSYGVNSTEKGDLSSESTVSRIRTEHFPLTLESARPSHTSQYLCATSPRGQETQYFGPGTRLLVL.

The V call is TRBV2, the J call TRBJ1-5; weak D call: TRBD1 (5 bases). V shed 6 bases and J shed 0 bases, with 9 bases lying between them. CDR3 size: 14 residues. Germline lookup yields CDR1 SNHLY and CDR2 FYNNEI. CDR3 protein: CASRIGGSNQPQHF. CDR3 DNA sequence: TGTGCCAGCAGAATCGGGGGTAGCAATCAGCCCCAGCATTTT.

In its sample, this clonotype was seen many times. The rearrangement links TRBV12-3 or TRBV12-4 to TRBJ2-7; D is possibly TRBD2 (6 bases). This CDR3 has 13 residues. Trimming pared 5 bases from V and 7 bases from J, leaving 15 bases between. The CDR3 loop is CASSLLREEEQYF. The CDR3 region has the DNA TGTGCCAGCAGTCTCCTGAGGGAGGAGGAGCAGTACTTC.

This chain links TRBV20-1 with TRBJ1-5; 9 nucleotides agree with TRBD1. The ends lost 4 bases at V and 1 base at J; junction bases unmatched: 5. Germline-derived CDR1 and CDR2 are DFQATT and SNEGSKA (reference sequence). The CDR3 contains 15 residues. CDR3 sequence: CSANYRGQSNQPQHF. CDR3 DNA sequence: TGCAGTGCTAATTACAGGGGGCAGAGCAATCAGCCCCAGCATTTT.

This clonotype was observed many times. The V gene is TRBV20-1, the J gene TRBJ1-2; maybe TRBD1 (6 bases). V lost 5 bases to trimming and J lost 7 bases, with 20 bases between them. This CDR3 has 14 residues. Germline assignment: CDR1 DFQATT and CDR2 SNEGSKA (reference sequence). In DNA form, the CDR3 reads TGCAGTGCTCCCCGGTGGGGGGGCCCTAGTGGCTACACCTTC. Residues: CSAPRWGGPSGYTF.

This clonotype was detected many times. This chain connects TRBV14 to TRBJ2-5; tentatively, D is TRBD1 or TRBD2 (5 bases each). Germline V gives CDR1 SGHDN, CDR2 FVKESK. Trimming took off 0 bases at V and 2 bases at J, with 7 bases between the two ends. The CDR3 is 14 residues long. The CDR3: CASSQEWGQETQYF. The CDR3 nucleotides are TGTGCCAGCAGCCAAGAGTGGGGGCAAGAGACCCAGTACTTC.

This clonotype showed up just a few times. V and J are TRBV30 and TRBJ1-5; D possibly corresponds to TRBD1 (5 bases). CDR1 and CDR2 (germline): GTSNPN, SVGIG (reference sequence). The V and J ends lost 3 bases and 4 bases respectively, with 13 bases between them. The CDR3 is made up of 14 amino acids. CDR3 in amino acids: CAWRSREENQPQHF. The CDR3 DNA is TGTGCCTGGAGATCCAGGGAAGAGAATCAGCCCCAGCATTTT.

This clonotype was detected a few times. V usage is TRBV20-1 and J usage is TRBJ1-2; 7 nucleotides align to TRBD1. V shed 5 bases and J 6 bases; nucleotides not matched to a gene: 9. Germline CDR1 is DFQATT and CDR2 is SNEGSKA (reference sequence). The CDR3 contains 13 residues. CDR3 residues: CSAFQGVLHGYTF. The CDR3 DNA is TGCAGTGCTTTTCAGGGGGTCTTACATGGCTACACCTTC.

This clonotype appeared many times. The rearrangement joins TRBV28 to TRBJ2-6, with D unresolved. Germline loops: CDR1 MDHEN, CDR2 SYDVKM. This CDR3 comprises 12 residues. DNA of the CDR3: TGTGCATGCTCCTCTGGGGCCAACGTCCTGACTTTC. This encodes CACSSGANVLTF.

The chain couples TRBV25-1 to TRBJ2-2; D perhaps matches TRBD1 (5 bases). In germline, CDR1 is MGHDK, CDR2 SYGVNS. The CDR3 covers 16 residues. V lost 2 bases and J lost 7, with 17 bases in between. DNA for the CDR3: TGTGCCAGCAGTGAACGGTTCCAGGGCGGAGTCGGGGAGCTGTTTTTT. Translated, it gives CASSERFQGGVGELFF.

This clonotype has at least ten counts. This chain links TRBV11-2 with TRBJ2-5; the D gene is possibly TRBD1 (6 bases). Germline values: CDR1 SGHAT, CDR2 FQNNGV. The ends were cut back, 2 bases at V and 1 base at J, with 8 bases in the middle. CDR3 size: 14 residues. For the CDR3, the DNA is TGTGCCAGCAGCTTAAGAGGGGGCCAAGAGACCCAGTACTTC. Residues: CASSLRGGQETQYF. The variable domain in full, completed from reference TRBV11-2 and TRBJ2-5, reads EAGVAQSPRYKIIEKRQSVAFWCNPISGHATLYWYQQILGQGPKLLIQFQNNGVVDDSQLPKDRFSAERLKGVDSTLKIQPAKLEDSAVYLCASSLRGGQETQYFGPGTRLLVL.

The chain carries TRBV23-1 and TRBJ1-5; possible D gene TRBD1, 6 bases. TRBV23-1 is filed as an ORF, its function uncertain. This CDR3 has 16 amino acids. Trimming pared 0 bases from V and 4 bases from J, leaving 13 bases between. The CDR3 bases are TGCGCCAGCAGTCAATCGTGGGGGGCGCGGAATCAGCCCCAGCATTTT. It codes for CASSQSWGARNQPQHF.

This clonotype occurred a few times. CDR3 DNA: TGCAGCGTTGATGGGCTGGGGACAGGGGGGAATGAGCAGTTCTTC. It codes for CSVDGLGTGGNEQFF. V and J are TRBV29-1 and TRBJ2-1, with 11 bases that match TRBD1. This CDR3 has 15 residues. CDR1 SQVTM and CDR2 ANQGSEA come from the germline V gene. J gave up 7 bases and V 3 bases, and 8 bases lay outside the gene matches.

This clonotype was counted many times. The chain carries TRBV6-1 and TRBJ1-1, with D tentatively TRBD1 (5 bases). The germline gives CDR1 MNHNS, CDR2 SASEGT. V was trimmed by 6 bases and J by 2 bases, leaving 13 bases between them. This CDR3 comprises 14 residues. The CDR3 loop reads CASRTGHDNTEAFF. The CDR3 DNA follows: TGTGCCAGCAGGACGGGGCATGATAACACTGAAGCTTTCTTT.

This clonotype came up a few times. The chain combines TRBV12-5 with TRBJ2-1; 10 nucleotides align to TRBD2. Germline trimming cut 5 bases from V and 5 bases from J; bases unmatched to any gene: 9. From germline, CDR1 is LGHNT and CDR2 FRNRAP. The CDR3 runs 16 residues. The CDR3 loop is CASGTPGLAGDNEQFF. The CDR3 nucleotides are TGTGCTAGTGGTACCCCTGGGCTAGCGGGAGACAATGAGCAGTTCTTC. Supplemented by reference TRBV12-5 and TRBJ2-1, the full variable domain reads DARVTQTPRHKVTEMGQEVTMRCQPILGHNTVFWYRQTMMQGLELLAYFRNRAPLDDSGMPKDRFSAEMPDATLATLKIQPSEPRDSAVYFCASGTPGLAGDNEQFFGPGTRLTVL.

This clonotype was recorded a few times. The J gene is TRBJ2-7, the V gene TRBV29-1; D might be TRBD1 (5 bases). Germline loops: CDR1 SQVTM, CDR2 ANQGSEA. V lost 4 bases, J lost 2 bases, and 15 bases lay in between. This CDR3 contains 14 residues. CDR3 in DNA: TGCAGCGTTGTTGGGGCAGGGATCACCTACGAGCAGTACTTC. Translating gives CSVVGAGITYEQYF.

This clonotype has a count of ten or more. The junction and the germline gene differ at one end; a read error may be behind it. The gene calls are TRBV6-5 and TRBJ2-1; 11 nucleotides align to TRBD2. The CDR3 runs 14 residues. Looked up from germline, CDR1 is MNHEY and CDR2 is SVGAGI. CDR3 residues: CASSYSSLAGGTVF. The CDR3 DNA follows: TGTGCCAGCAGTTACTCGAGTCTAGCGGGAGGAACGGTCTTC.

Ten or more counts support this clonotype. For the CDR3, the DNA is TGTGCCAGCAGCTCCCAGGGGGGCAGGGAGTATGGCTACACCTTC. Its translation is CASSSQGGREYGYTF. The V and J genes are TRBV7-2 and TRBJ1-2, with 7 bases that match TRBD1. In germline, CDR1 is SGHTA, CDR2 FQGNSA. The CDR3 length is 15 residues. V trimming: 4 bases; J trimming: 5 bases; junction bases outside the gene matches: 10.

This clonotype showed up many times. The chain employs TRBV7-2 and TRBJ2-7, with D possibly TRBD2 on 5 matching bases. The CDR3 is 15 amino acids. Looked up from germline, CDR1 is SGHTA and CDR2 is FQGNSA. V dropped 8 bases and J dropped 1 base, with 18 bases sitting between them. The CDR3 spells CASSQERRTSYEQYF. The CDR3, as DNA: TGTGCCAGCTCTCAGGAGAGGCGGACTTCCTACGAGCAGTACTTC.

This clonotype appeared a few times. CDR3 sequence reads: CASSQALRDTGELFF. CDR3 DNA: TGTGCCAGCAGCCAAGCCTTGCGAGATACCGGGGAGCTGTTTTTT. The chain employs TRBV4-2 and TRBJ2-2; D not certain. The CDR3 extends over 15 amino acids. V was cut by 1 base and J by 5 bases, with 11 bases left in between. The germline gives CDR1 LGHNA, CDR2 YNFKEQ.

This clonotype was seen repeatedly, ten times or more. The chain joins TRBV7-9 to TRBJ1-5; the D gene is possibly TRBD1 (6 bases). Deletions cut 4 bases from V and 2 bases from J, with 15 bases between. This CDR3 region has 16 residues. The germline V gene has CDR1 SEHNR and CDR2 FQNEAQ (reference sequence). CDR3 in amino acids: CASSSLQGAGNQPQHF. Here the CDR3 DNA reads TGTGCCAGCAGCTCATTACAGGGAGCGGGCAATCAGCCCCAGCATTTT.